The clone carrying this T cell receptor beta chain was counted between two and nine times. Antigen specificity is unknown. The sample comes from a study of T-cell reconstitution after alpha-beta-depleted transplantation in children. Regarding the study as a whole: Roughly two months post-transplant, alpha-beta T cells reportedly originated from several hundred graft clones that had expanded. After one year, T-cell counts and TCRbeta diversity mostly came from new T cells.

The TCRbeta library was prepared with unique molecular identifiers. TCRdb used MiXCR to reprocess the PCR reads, holding one entry per CDR3 protein. The sample carries around 500,000 distinct CDR3 sequences, more than 20% recorded once. The CDR3 is 13 residues long. Germline V gene lookup returns CDR1 DFQATT and CDR2 SNEGSKA (reference sequence). V was trimmed by 3 bases and J by 7 bases, leaving 15 bases between them. The chain combines TRBV20-1 with TRBJ1-1; weak D call: TRBD1 (6 bases). The sequence was collected from a boy less than two years old who had a stem cell transplant for acute myeloid leukemia, so the T cells may come from the graft donor. Material: PBMCs, mostly from graft donor cells, obtained 360 days after TCRalphabeta/CD19-depleted stem cell transplant. CDR3 in amino acids: CSASGQSWGEAFF. The CDR3 region has the DNA TGCAGTGCTAGCGGACAGTCCTGGGGTGAAGCTTTCTTT.